One and the same sample provided the 4 T cell receptor beta chains below, sequenced in a study of blood T cell repertoires in COVID-19. The assay was immunoSEQ multiplex PCR, and TCRdb's table has in-frame clones only and misses some. The sample holds about 68,000 clones, approximately 88% seen once. Material: peripheral blood. Every receptor here comes from a man aged 45-65 years with active COVID-19.

The V call is TRBV30, the J call TRBJ2-2, with 10 bases that match TRBD2. J was trimmed by 7 bases and V by 5 bases; bases with no gene match: 7. In germline, CDR1 is GTSNPN, CDR2 SVGIG (reference sequence). The CDR3 contains 14 residues. The CDR3 coding sequence is TGTGCCTGGGGGGCTAGCGGGAGAAGCGGGGAGCTGTTTTTT. Translation: CAWGASGRSGELFF.

This chain's CDR3 is CASSTRQGMHYGYTF. For the CDR3, the DNA is TGTGCCAGCAGCACCCGACAGGGAATGCACTATGGCTACACCTTC. The chain employs TRBV5-6 and TRBJ1-2, with TRBD1 matching over 7 bases. CDR1 and CDR2 (germline): SGHDT, YYEEEE. The CDR3 runs to 15 residues. The V segment lost 4 bases and the J segment 3 bases; nucleotides outside the gene matches: 9.

The chain joins TRBV4-3 to TRBJ1-2, with a weak D call TRBD1 (5 bases). The germline V and J ends were trimmed by 4 bases and 4 bases, with 13 bases remaining between them. The CDR3 is made up of 14 amino acids. Germline CDR1 LGHNA, CDR2 YSLEER. CDR3 nucleotides: TGCGCCAGCAGCCCATCCGGGGGGTTCTATGGCTACACCTTC. Amino acid sequence: CASSPSGGFYGYTF.

The table lists this clone with a few counts. The chain carries TRBV5-1 and TRBJ2-7; the D is unclear. CDR1 and CDR2 (germline): SGHRS, YFSETQ. The germline V and J ends were trimmed by 0 bases and 5 bases, with 6 bases remaining between them. The CDR3 sequence is 12 residues long. In DNA form, the CDR3 reads TGCGCCAGCAGCTTGGCCGTCGACGAGCAGTACTTC. Translated, it gives CASSLAVDEQYF.